This T cell receptor beta chain was retrieved from a study of PD-1 blockade in classical Hodgkin lymphoma. Study details: Each patient was given nivolumab 3 mg/kg through a vein every 2 weeks. Broader study findings: Relapsed/refractory patients reportedly had lower baseline diversity than newly diagnosed patients.

With regard to this clone: Antigen: not known.

Each of the patients experienced relapse following autologous stem cell transplantation, and their brentuximab vedotin exposure differed. Magnetic negative selection was used to purify CD4+ T cells from PBMCs that had been thawed. This table comes from immunoSEQ multiplex PCR, and its TCRdb copy is limited to in-frame clones, with some not included. The data contain about 35,000 clones, about 93% of them singletons. The sequence came from a human donor with classical Hodgkin lymphoma. Sequencing was performed on CD4+ T cells from blood, taken at baseline.

This CDR3 reads CASSFSHFQETQYF. For the CDR3, the DNA is TGTGCCAGCAGTTTTAGTCATTTCCAAGAGACCCAGTACTTC. The rearrangement uses TRBV28 and TRBJ2-5; D is unclear. Germline-derived CDR1 and CDR2 are MDHEN and SYDVKM. Trimming removed 3 bases from V and 1 base from J, with 9 bases in between. This CDR3 has 14 amino acids.